A single sample gave rise to the 8 T cell receptor beta chains below, sequenced in a study of T cells after yellow fever vaccination. MiXCR was run by TCRdb on the 5' RACE reads, yielding one entry per CDR3 protein. The sample includes some 220,000 distinct CDR3 sequences, approximately 3% of them seen just once. Here the sequenced sample was CD4+ T cells sorted from PBMCs, taken 10 days after the yellow fever booster vaccination. The receptors derive from a young man who received the YFV17D yellow fever vaccine.

This clonotype showed up just a few times. The chain uses TRBV29-1 and TRBJ1-1, with a possible D match to TRBD1 (5 bases). The CDR3 contains 11 residues. Germline-derived CDR1 and CDR2 are SQVTM and ANQGSEA. Trimming removed 4 bases at V and 4 bases at J, with 7 bases between. CDR3 in DNA: TGCAGCGTTGGAGGGGTCACTGAAGCTTTCTTT. Its translation: CSVGGVTEAFF.

This clonotype was seen ten or more times. The chain links TRBV28 to TRBJ1-5, with 7 positions matching TRBD1. V trimming: 4 bases; J trimming: 7 bases; junction bases outside the gene matches: 7. The CDR3 has 14 residues. Germline loops: CDR1 MDHEN, CDR2 SYDVKM. The CDR3 bases are TGTGCCAGCAGTTCAGGACAGGCGGGGCAGCCCCAGCATTTT. Its translation is CASSSGQAGQPQHF.

This clonotype was seen many times. The rearrangement links TRBV7-8 to TRBJ2-1; no clear D gene. The CDR3 extends over 14 amino acids. V was cut by 0 bases and J by 0 bases, with 3 bases left in between. Germline CDR1 SGHVS, CDR2 FQNEAQ. The CDR3 nucleotides read TGTGCCAGCAGCTTAGCAGGCTCCTACAATGAGCAGTTCTTC. Translation gives CASSLAGSYNEQFF.

This clonotype was seen at least ten times. CDR3 sequence (DNA): TGTGCCAGCAGCCCGACAGGGAGGGAAACTGAAGCTTTCTTT. This gives the protein CASSPTGRETEAFF. This chain links TRBV7-9 with TRBJ1-1, with 7 bases lining up with TRBD1. The CDR3 consists of 14 residues. Trimming took 5 bases from V and 5 from J; bases not matched to a gene: 8. Germline V gene sequence: CDR1 SEHNR, CDR2 FQNEAQ (reference sequence). The complete variable domain, with remaining parts taken from reference TRBV7-9 and TRBJ1-1, reads DTGVSQNPRHKITKRGQNVTFRCDPISEHNRLYWYRQTLGQGPEFLTYFQNEAQLEKSRLLSDRFSAERPKGSFSTLEIQRTEQGDSAMYLCASSPTGRETEAFFGQGTRLTVV.

This clonotype was counted many times. The rearrangement uses TRBV12-3 or TRBV12-4 and TRBJ2-3, with D possibly being TRBD1 or TRBD2 (5 bases each). This CDR3 region has 12 residues. V dropped 7 bases and J dropped 7 bases, with 12 bases sitting between them. CDR3 amino acids: CASNPGTNTQYF. The CDR3 DNA reads TGTGCCAGCAACCCGGGGACCAATACGCAGTATTTT.

This clonotype showed up many times. V usage is TRBV12-3 or TRBV12-4 and J usage is TRBJ1-5; D is perhaps TRBD1 (5 bases). Trimming removed 4 bases from V and 7 bases from J, with 23 bases in between. The CDR3 is 17 amino acids. The CDR3 region has the DNA TGTGCCAGCAGTTCCGACCCCGCAGGGAGGACAAGACAGCCCCAGCATTTT. Its protein is CASSSDPAGRTRQPQHF.

A few counts support this clonotype. V and J are TRBV5-1 and TRBJ1-2; TRBD1 matches 8 bases. V was clipped by 3 bases and J by 7 bases; unmatched bases: 11. Germline V gene lookup returns CDR1 SGHRS and CDR2 YFSETQ. The length of the CDR3 is 15 residues. This chain's CDR3 is CASSYGDRGFGGYTF. The DNA of the CDR3 is TGCGCCAGCAGCTACGGAGACAGGGGTTTCGGTGGCTACACCTTC.

This clonotype was observed at least ten times. The V and J genes are TRBV7-9 and TRBJ1-2; TRBD1 agrees at 10 bases. V gave up 5 bases and J gave up 4 bases; unmatched junction bases: 4. This CDR3 is built from 14 residues. CDR1 and CDR2 (germline): SEHNR, FQNEAQ (reference sequence). The CDR3 sequence: CASSLGTGVYGYTF. For the CDR3, the DNA is TGTGCCAGCAGCCTGGGGACAGGGGTCTATGGCTACACCTTC.